This entry is about one T cell receptor beta chain. What it binds is not known. Amplification used 60 Vbeta primers and 13 Jbeta primers. Sequencing used immunoSEQ multiplex PCR; TCRdb keeps in-frame clones, though not all of them. The table shows 160,000 or so clones, with approximately 70% occurring only once. The sample belongs to a study of cytomegalovirus exposure and HLA in healthy donors. Study-wide results and limits: More clonal expansion characterized HLA-associated TCR beta chains than equally common others in a later analysis. The number of N-insertions in an Asian-associated ancestry cluster was reportedly below the 666-donor mean in a later analysis. Presence/absence comparisons presumed near-even sequencing depth among donors.

V lost 2 bases and J 7 bases, leaving 16 bases between the germline ends. Germline V gene lookup returns CDR1 MNHNS and CDR2 SASEGT. The length of the CDR3 is 15 residues. The clonotype was recovered from a human donor in good health. The source material was PBMCs. This rearrangement joins TRBV6-1 to TRBJ2-3; D is unresolved. This CDR3 is CASSELPGGQNTQYF. The CDR3 DNA sequence: TGTGCCAGCAGTGAACTGCCAGGTGGTCAAAATACGCAGTATTTT.